Listed below are T cell receptor beta chains from one sample, sequenced in a study of T-cell memory formation after mild COVID-19. TCRdb recomputed calls from the 5' RACE reads with MiXCR, one row per CDR3 protein. This sample has around 140,000 distinct CDR3 sequences, with approximately 5.7% found just once. The sample taken for sequencing was PBMCs or a T cell subset sorted from them (not recorded which). The receptors come from an adult woman who had mild COVID-19 (a few samples of this study predate the infection). Cell type and time point are not known. Each CDR3 is given with its conserved first and last residue. D genes are given only for firm matches. For some rows the clone size is stated as once, few or many, or as a class when expanded; others skip it.

V	J	D	size	DNA	CDR3
TRBV10-3	TRBJ2-3	TRBD2	many	TGTGCCAGCTACGCCGGGAGGCAGGCAGATACGCAGTATTTT	CASYAGRQADTQYF
TRBV29-1	TRBJ2-1	TRBD2	many	TGCAGCGTTGGCCCGGGGGGCTACAATGAGCAGTTCTTC	CSVGPGGYNEQFF
TRBV6-5	TRBJ2-7	NA	many	TGTGCCAGCAGGACAGACAATAGCTACTCCTACGAGCAGTACTTC	CASRTDNSYSYEQYF
TRBV12-3/TRBV12-4	TRBJ2-3	NA	NA	TGTGCCAGCAGCTTCAGACAGAACACAGATACGCAGTATTTT	CASSFRQNTDTQYF
TRBV18	TRBJ2-3	NA	many	TGTGCCAGCTCACACACCATGGACACAGATACGCAGTATTTT	CASSHTMDTDTQYF
TRBV20-1	TRBJ2-3	TRBD2	many	TGCAGTGCTGATACTAGCGATAACACAGATACGCAGTATTTT	CSADTSDNTDTQYF
TRBV7-6	TRBJ2-1	NA	many	TGTGCCAGCAGCTTGGGCTCCAGGTGGGCAGGGCTTAAGAATGAGCAGTTCTTC	CASSLGSRWAGLKNEQFF
TRBV11-2	TRBJ1-1	NA	few	TGTGCCAGCAGCTCACAAGGGCAGGGGAACACTGAAGCTTTCTTT	CASSSQGQGNTEAFF
TRBV4-3	TRBJ2-5	TRBD2	many	TGCGCCAGCAGCCAAGAACACTCGCCGGGACTAGCTGGTCAAGAGACCCAGTACTTC	CASSQEHSPGLAGQETQYF
TRBV5-1	TRBJ2-3	NA	many	TGCGCCAGCAGCTTGGTGGGGGGGGCAGTCGCAGATACGCAGTATTTT	CASSLVGGAVADTQYF
TRBV25-1	TRBJ1-2	NA	few	TGTGCCAGCAGTGACTCACCAGGGAGCTATGGCTACACCTTC	CASSDSPGSYGYTF
TRBV30	TRBJ2-2	NA	many	TGTGCCTGGAGAGGGGCCGCCTTGAACACCGGGGAGCTGTTTTTT	CAWRGAALNTGELFF
TRBV7-9	TRBJ2-3	NA	NA	TGTGCCAGCAGCTTAGATCGAGGCGCGGTGACGCAGTATTTT	CASSLDRGAVTQYF
TRBV7-8	TRBJ2-7	TRBD2	many	TGTGCCAGCAGCTACGCTGAACACAGCGGGGCCTCTACGTACGAGCAGTACTTC	CASSYAEHSGASTYEQYF
TRBV5-1	TRBJ2-5	NA	many	TGCGCCAGCAGCTTGGGGGGTGTGTCGGAGACCCAGTACTTC	CASSLGGVSETQYF
TRBV6-6	TRBJ1-1	TRBD1	NA	TGTGCCAGCAGTTTCCCAACCCTCTCCGGGACAGAAAACACTGAAGCTTTCTTT	CASSFPTLSGTENTEAFF
TRBV27	TRBJ1-5	TRBD1	many	TGTGCCAGCAGTTTAGAGGGCAGGGGGCGGCAGCCCCAGCATTTT	CASSLEGRGRQPQHF
TRBV12-3/TRBV12-4	TRBJ2-7	TRBD1	few	TGTGCCAGCAGCCAACTGGACAGGTACGAGCAGTACTTC	CASSQLDRYEQYF
TRBV10-3	TRBJ2-1	TRBD2	many	TGTGCCATCAGTGGGGTAGCGGGCTCCTCCTACAATGAGCAGTTCTTC	CAISGVAGSSYNEQFF
TRBV12-3/TRBV12-4	TRBJ1-5	TRBD1	NA	TGTGCCAGCAGTTCGCAGGGGGCACCCAATCAGCCCCCGCATTTT	CASSSQGAPNQPPHF
TRBV12-3/TRBV12-4	TRBJ1-1	NA	many	TGTGCCAGCAGTTCCTGGGTCGGGGGGCCTGAAGCTTTCTTT	CASSSWVGGPEAFF
TRBV6-5	TRBJ2-3	NA	many	TGTGCCAGCAGTTACAGAGGGGGGATGGGGACAGATACGCAGTATTTT	CASSYRGGMGTDTQYF
TRBV15	TRBJ1-1	TRBD1	NA	TGTGCCACCAGCAGGGACTTGGGACAGGGGAGGGCTTTCTTT	CATSRDLGQGRAFF
TRBV24-1	TRBJ2-3	TRBD1	many	TGTGCCACCAGTGAGGGGACAGGCGGGTTGCACACAGATACGCAGTATTTT	CATSEGTGGLHTDTQYF